The 25 T cell receptor beta chains presented below share a single source sample, sequenced in a study of T cells expressing NK-cell markers. TCRdb reprocessed the 5' RACE reads and stores each CDR3 protein as one record, lacking DNA. Across about 430,000 distinct CDR3 sequences, the top ten clones capture almost 1.5% of the sample. The source material was blood T cells: a sorted CD56 or NKG2C T cell subset, CD4+ or CD8+ T cells, or bulk PBMC T cells (not recorded which). These receptors came from a woman aged 50 to 60 in good health.

The rearrangement joins TRBV3-1 to TRBJ2-2; TCRdb designates TRBD1, a call that cannot be tested without DNA. From germline, CDR1 is LGHDT and CDR2 YNNKEL (reference sequence). The CDR3 is 15 residues long. CDR3 in amino acids: CASSPDRENTGELFF.

V usage is TRBV10-3 and J usage is TRBJ1-5; TCRdb names TRBD1, which stays unverified in the absence of DNA. The CDR3 totals 15 residues. Germline V gene data show CDR1 as ENHRY and CDR2 as SYGVKD. The chain's CDR3 is CAIGIRQGTNQPQHF.

V and J are TRBV7-9 and TRBJ1-4; TCRdb picks TRBD1, but there is no DNA to check that call. CDR1 is SEHNR, CDR2 FQNEAQ, per germline (reference sequence). The CDR3 has 16 amino acids. This chain's CDR3 is CASSSRTFQGREKLFF.

The chain uses TRBV5-1 and TRBJ2-7; TCRdb's assignment of TRBD2 cannot be checked, as there is no DNA. Germline V CDR1 and CDR2: SGHRS, YFSETQ. The CDR3 spans 14 residues. The CDR3: CASSLAGLAYEQYF.

The CDR3 spells CASSPAGTLFNEQFF. The chain combines TRBV7-8 with TRBJ2-1; no DNA is available, so the TRBD2 call from TCRdb remains unchecked. This CDR3 contains 15 residues. Germline CDR1 and CDR2: SGHVS and FQNEAQ.

This chain joins TRBV5-1 and TRBJ2-1; with no DNA, the TCRdb D assignment of TRBD2 cannot be verified. The germline gives CDR1 SGHRS, CDR2 YFSETQ. This CDR3 has 17 amino acids. The CDR3 loop is CASSQRPLAGVGNEQFF.

The chain carries TRBV2 and TRBJ2-5; TCRdb's D call, TRBD2, is unchecked because there is no DNA. The CDR3 loop spans 14 amino acids. Germline V gene sequence: CDR1 SNHLY, CDR2 FYNNEI. CDR3 region: CASTRAGRQETQYF.

The V call is TRBV12-3 or TRBV12-4, the J call TRBJ1-1. This CDR3 has 15 residues. The CDR3 sequence: CASSQKGTLGTEAFF.

V usage is TRBV24-1 and J usage is TRBJ2-3; TCRdb designates TRBD1, a call that cannot be tested without DNA. The CDR3 is made up of 17 amino acids. Germline CDR1 and CDR2: KGHDR and SFDVKD. The CDR3 protein is CATSDPGQGALLDTQYF.

The genes are TRBV12-3 or TRBV12-4 and TRBJ2-5. There are 14 residues in the CDR3. The CDR3: CASSLGLSSEIQYF.

The gene calls are TRBV12-3 or TRBV12-4 and TRBJ1-2; TCRdb names TRBD1, which stays unverified in the absence of DNA. CDR3 size: 14 residues. The CDR3 is CASSLQGLGYGYTF.

The genes are TRBV14 and TRBJ2-6. Germline V CDR1 and CDR2: SGHDN, FVKESK. The CDR3 is made up of 16 amino acids. The CDR3 reads CASSQAQPPGANVLTF.

The V and J genes are TRBV4-1 and TRBJ2-5. The V gene's germline CDR1 is MGHRA and CDR2 YSYEKL. This CDR3 is built from 17 residues. The CDR3 reads CASSQDDRRSIRGTQYF.

The genes are TRBV11-2 and TRBJ2-2; TCRdb calls TRBD2, which cannot be checked without DNA. Germline V CDR1 and CDR2: SGHAT, FQNNGV. The CDR3 has 15 residues. The CDR3 protein is CASSPLRESTGELFF. The full variable domain, completed using reference TRBV11-2 and TRBJ2-2, is EAGVAQSPRYKIIEKRQSVAFWCNPISGHATLYWYQQILGQGPKLLIQFQNNGVVDDSQLPKDRFSAERLKGVDSTLKIQPAKLEDSAVYLCASSPLRESTGELFFGEGSRLTVL.

The rearrangement joins TRBV4-1 to TRBJ1-5. Germline V gene sequence: CDR1 MGHRA, CDR2 YSYEKL. The CDR3 has 15 residues. The CDR3 here is CASSLVAVSNQPQHF.

V usage is TRBV5-6 and J usage is TRBJ2-1; checking the TCRdb D call of TRBD2 is not possible without DNA. This CDR3 comprises 15 residues. The germline CDR1 and CDR2 sequences are SGHDT and YYEEEE. The CDR3: CATREAGGPGNEQFF.

V gene TRBV28 combines with J gene TRBJ1-1; the D call from TCRdb, TRBD1, cannot be confirmed without DNA. This CDR3 is 14 amino acids long. Germline-derived CDR1 and CDR2 are MDHEN and SYDVKM. This CDR3 is CASSSPGTNTEAFF.

This chain connects TRBV18 to TRBJ1-3; TCRdb picks TRBD1, but there is no DNA to check that call. This CDR3 has 16 residues. Germline CDR1 KGHSH, CDR2 LQKENI. The CDR3 region is CASSPKAPGSGNTIYF.

The chain links TRBV12-3 or TRBV12-4 to TRBJ1-2; lacking DNA, the TRBD1 call made by TCRdb goes unchecked. This CDR3 has 18 residues. The CDR3 reads CASSKTGRTASSNYGYTF.

The chain employs TRBV20-1 and TRBJ2-5; TCRdb proposes TRBD1, but this gene call is untestable without DNA. The length of the CDR3 is 13 residues. Germline V gives CDR1 DFQATT, CDR2 SNEGSKA (reference sequence). The CDR3 sequence: CSQGRGGKETQYF.

The chain combines TRBV19 with TRBJ2-7; no DNA is available, so the TRBD1 call from TCRdb remains unchecked. The CDR3 is 16 amino acids. Per germline, CDR1 LNHDA and CDR2 SQIVND (reference sequence). This CDR3 reads CASSIAGQGGSYEQYF.

The chain has TRBV5-1 and TRBJ2-1. This CDR3 contains 16 residues. Germline CDR1 SGHRS, CDR2 YFSETQ. The CDR3 here is CASSFNEFSSYNEQFF.

The genes are TRBV5-1 and TRBJ2-7; TCRdb's D call, TRBD1, is unchecked because there is no DNA. CDR3 length: 15 residues. Germline V lookup: CDR1 SGHRS, CDR2 YFSETQ. The CDR3 is CASSPGREQLYEQYF.

The V gene is TRBV20-1, the J gene TRBJ2-7; TCRdb selects TRBD1, and the lack of DNA leaves this call unchecked. The germline CDR1 and CDR2 sequences are DFQATT and SNEGSKA (reference sequence). This CDR3 has 14 residues. The CDR3 loop reads CSASKGTGTNEQYF.

CDR3 sequence: CASSKVRTSYEQYF. The chain has TRBV21-1 and TRBJ2-7. TRBV21-1 corresponds to a pseudogene. The CDR3 extends over 14 amino acids.